A selection of T cell receptor beta chains follows, all from one sample in a study of T cells after yellow fever vaccination. Using its own MiXCR run on the 5' RACE reads, TCRdb lists one record per CDR3 protein. The sample carries around 500,000 distinct CDR3 sequences, less than 25% recorded once. Sample: PBMCs, taken 21 days after the first yellow fever vaccination. Receptors originate from a man aged 18 to 35 who received the YFV17D yellow fever vaccine. The CDR3 runs from the conserved cysteine through the conserved F or W. The D gene is left open where the match is weak. Part of the rows lack a size; the others show once, few, many or a class for expanded clones.

>TRBJ2-2|.|.|TRBV2
TGTGCCAGCAGCCTGACGGAGAACACCGGGGAGCTGTTTTTT
CASSLTENTGELFF
>TRBJ1-1|.|TRBD1|TRBV24-1
TGTGCCACCAGTGATTCCGGACACAGGGGGGGAGCTTTCTTT
CATSDSGHRGGAFF
>TRBJ1-1|few|.|TRBV28
TGTGCCAGCATCCGTGGCGCGGGCACTGAAGCTTTCTTT
CASIRGAGTEAFF
>TRBJ1-2|.|TRBD1|TRBV29-1
TGCACCGTTGTCACCTCAGGGGGCACTAATGGCTACACCTTC
CTVVTSGGTNGYTF
>TRBJ2-1|.|.|TRBV12-3/TRBV12-4
TGTGCCAGCAGACCGGGACGGAGAAGCTCCTACAATGAGCAGTTCTTC
CASRPGRRSSYNEQFF
>TRBJ2-5|.|.|TRBV5-4
TGTGCCAGCAGCGACATCGCCTTTGAGACCCAGTACTTC
CASSDIAFETQYF
>TRBJ1-2|many|.|TRBV5-1
TGCGCCAGCAGCCGAGGTGAGGATGGCTACACCTTC
CASSRGEDGYTF
>TRBJ2-3|few|TRBD2|TRBV7-2
TGTGCCAGCAGCCCGGGACTAGGTTCCACAGATACGCAGTATTTT
CASSPGLGSTDTQYF
>TRBJ1-2|.|TRBD1|TRBV9
TGTGCCAGCAGCCCATGGACAGGGACGATGAACTATGGCTACACCTTC
CASSPWTGTMNYGYTF
>TRBJ2-3|few|.|TRBV9
TGTGCCAGCAGCGGGGACACCAGCACAGATACGCAGTATTTT
CASSGDTSTDTQYF
>TRBJ2-1|few|TRBD2|TRBV11-2
TGTGCCAGCAGCTTTTTCTCTAGCGGGGGTACCTACAATGAGCAGTTCTTC
CASSFFSSGGTYNEQFF
>TRBJ2-7|.|TRBD2|TRBV12-3/TRBV12-4
TGTGCCAGCACCGCCGGGACTAGTTACTACGAGCAGTACTTC
CASTAGTSYYEQYF
>TRBJ2-4|few|.|TRBV6-2/TRBV6-3
TGTGCCAGCAGTTACTCATGGCTAGCCAAAAACATTCAGTACTTC
CASSYSWLAKNIQYF
>TRBJ2-3|.|.|TRBV7-2
TGTGCCACCACCAGGGCAGATACGCAGTATTTT
CATTRADTQYF
>TRBJ2-5|.|.|TRBV7-8
TGTGCCAGCAGCTCACGGGCCAGCGGGCGAGAGACCCAGTACTTC
CASSSRASGRETQYF
>TRBJ2-1|.|TRBD1|TRBV5-1
TGCGCCAGCAGCCTTGGACAGGGGGTTCTGTTCTTC
CASSLGQGVLFF
>TRBJ2-5|.|.|TRBV5-6
TGTGCCAGCAGGGGAGCAGAGACCCAGTACTTC
CASRGAETQYF
>TRBJ1-6|few|.|TRBV20-1
TGCAGTGCTAGAGATCAGGAGAGCTCACCCCTCCACTTT
CSARDQESSPLHF
>TRBJ2-2|.|.|TRBV14
TGTGCCAGCAGCCAAGGAGGACCGTTTCGGAGTACCGGGGAGCTGTTTTTT
CASSQGGPFRSTGELFF
>TRBJ2-5|.|TRBD1|TRBV7-2
TGTGCCAGCAGCATAGGACAGGGGGAGACCCAGTACTTC
CASSIGQGETQYF
>TRBJ1-1|.|.|TRBV6-2/TRBV6-3
TGTGCCAGCAGTTTCCGGGAGACTTCTGAAGCTTTCTTT
CASSFRETSEAFF
>TRBJ2-5|.|.|TRBV3-1
TGTGCCAGCAGCCATTCCGGTTCGTGGGAGACCCAGTACTTC
CASSHSGSWETQYF
>TRBJ1-5|.|.|TRBV7-2
TGTGCCAGCAGCTTTGACCAGAATCAGCCCCAGCATTTT
CASSFDQNQPQHF
>TRBJ2-2|.|.|TRBV3-1
TGTGCCAGCAGGTACCGACAGGACCTAAACACCGGGGAGCTGTTTTTT
CASRYRQDLNTGELFF
>TRBJ1-5|.|TRBD1|TRBV4-1
TGCGCCAGCAGCCAAGGGAATACAGGGGGAATTTGGCCCCAGCATTTT
CASSQGNTGGIWPQHF
>TRBJ2-3|few|.|TRBV6-2/TRBV6-3
TGTGCCAGCAGTCCCTCCCAGGATACGCAGTATTTT
CASSPSQDTQYF
>TRBJ2-4|few|TRBD1|TRBV12-3/TRBV12-4
TGTGCCAGCAGTTTGGACAGGGTGGTAGCCAAAAACATTCAGTACTTC
CASSLDRVVAKNIQYF
>TRBJ2-1|.|.|TRBV20-1
TGCAGTGCTAGAGATTGGCAGGGGACCTACAATGAGCAGTTCTTC
CSARDWQGTYNEQFF
>TRBJ2-6|.|.|TRBV6-5
TGTGCCAGCAGTTACCTGTACAGGGACTCTGGGGCCAACGTCCTGACTTTC
CASSYLYRDSGANVLTF
>TRBJ2-2|once|.|TRBV9
TGTGCCAGCAGCGTAGGGCTTACGAACACCGGGGAGCTGTTTTTT
CASSVGLTNTGELFF
>TRBJ2-2|few|TRBD2|TRBV6-2/TRBV6-3
TGTGCCTGCGGGACTAGCGCAATCACCGGGGAGCTGTTTTTT
CACGTSAITGELFF
>TRBJ2-1|.|TRBD2|TRBV5-6
TGTGCCAGCAGCTTGGTACTAGCGGGGGCCCTAGGGAATGAGCAGTTCTTC
CASSLVLAGALGNEQFF
>TRBJ2-3|once|.|TRBV7-9
TGTGCCAGCACCCTTGGGGGGTTGGCAGATACGCAGTATTTT
CASTLGGLADTQYF
>TRBJ1-1|.|.|TRBV12-3/TRBV12-4
TGTGCCAGCAGTTGGAGACCGGACGGGGTTGAAGCTTTCTTT
CASSWRPDGVEAFF
>TRBJ2-5|.|.|TRBV25-1
TGTGCCAGCAGTCCCCCACAGCGGGCCCGGACCCAGTACTTC
CASSPPQRARTQYF
>TRBJ2-7|.|.|TRBV9
TGTGCCAGCAGCCGTACTGGCAGGCCTTACGAGCAGTACTTC
CASSRTGRPYEQYF
>TRBJ1-2|few|.|TRBV29-1
TGCAGCGTTGAAGGCTATGGCTACACCTTC
CSVEGYGYTF
>TRBJ1-2|.|.|TRBV29-1
TGCAGCGTCGAAGACATTGGCTATGGCTACACCTTC
CSVEDIGYGYTF
>TRBJ2-1|many|TRBD2|TRBV20-1
TGCAGTGCCCAGCGGGGGGCCTCCTACAATGAGCAGTTCTTC
CSAQRGASYNEQFF
>TRBJ1-6|few|.|TRBV12-3/TRBV12-4
TGTGCCAGCAGCCCCTGGGGTTCACCCCTCCACTTT
CASSPWGSPLHF
>TRBJ1-2|few|.|TRBV20-1
TGCAGTGCTGGAGGGGCGGGGATAGATGGCTACACCTTC
CSAGGAGIDGYTF
>TRBJ2-1|many|.|TRBV9
TGTGCCAGCAGCGTAGCCCCCCTAGAAGACAATGAGCAGTTCTTC
CASSVAPLEDNEQFF
>TRBJ2-5|once|.|TRBV7-9
TGTGCCAGCAGCTTAGAGTCAGTCCAAGAGACCCAGTACTTC
CASSLESVQETQYF
>TRBJ1-6|.|.|TRBV4-1
TGCGCCAGCAGCCAAGACGGCGGGGCTTATAATTCACCCCTCCACTTT
CASSQDGGAYNSPLHF
>TRBJ2-7|.|TRBD1|TRBV7-3
TGTGCCAGCAGCCGAATGAGAGGGGGCTTCTACGAGCAGTACTTC
CASSRMRGGFYEQYF
>TRBJ2-3|.|TRBD1|TRBV11-3
TGTGCCAGCAGCTTAGGTCTGATAGGGGGCACGGCAGATACGCAGTATTTT
CASSLGLIGGTADTQYF
>TRBJ2-5|few|.|TRBV30
TGTGCCTGGGGGGGGGAGACCCAGTACTTC
CAWGGETQYF
>TRBJ1-5|.|.|TRBV4-2
TGTGCCAGCAGCCCGAACGGCGAAGGGGATGGTCAGCCCCAGCATTTT
CASSPNGEGDGQPQHF